These 20 T cell receptor beta chains share one sample of origin, sequenced in a study of a mutant IDH1 vaccine in newly diagnosed glioma. This sample's time point: week 5, during vaccination. One vaccine dose held 300 ug of mutant IDH1 20-mer peptide and came with topical imiquimod. These receptors lack a known antigen. Repertoires were generated with immunoSEQ multiplex PCR, while TCRdb's copy carries only in-frame clones and drops some. The sample comprises 30,000 to 35,000 clones, about three fifths of which are singletons, and 9.5% to 12% rests with the top ten. This specimen consisted of PBMCs, obtained from a glioma patient whose treatment included an IDH1 peptide vaccine. These receptors originate from a woman aged 18-29 years with glioma.

This clone has more than one count but fewer than ten. The chain recombines TRBV28 with TRBJ1-5, with D hard to call. The CDR3 contains 13 residues. V shed 7 bases and J shed 5 bases, with 12 bases lying between them. Germline V gives CDR1 MDHEN, CDR2 SYDVKM. CDR3 amino acids: CASTPKRDQPQHF. The DNA of the CDR3 is TGTGCCAGCACCCCGAAAAGGGATCAGCCCCAGCATTTT.

This clone occurred a few times. The rearrangement links TRBV6-6 to TRBJ1-3; no clear D gene. The V end was cut by 0 bases, the J end by 2 bases, with 8 bases between. The CDR3 is 15 residues long. Germline V CDR1 and CDR2: MNHNY, SVGAGI (reference sequence). CDR3 protein: CASSYSIGTGNTIYF. CDR3 in DNA: TGTGCCAGCAGTTACTCGATCGGGACTGGAAACACCATATATTTT.

This chain connects TRBV6-1 to TRBJ1-1, with TRBD1 matching 9 bases. With V trimmed by 6 bases and J by 5 bases, 7 bases remained unmatched. CDR1 is MNHNS, CDR2 SASEGT, per germline. There are 14 residues in the CDR3. In nucleotides, the CDR3 is TGTGCCAGCAGCCCGACAGGGGGGCGAACTGAAGCTTTCTTT. Amino acid sequence: CASSPTGGRTEAFF.

This clone was observed at least ten times. The chain has TRBV10-3 and TRBJ2-1, with TRBD1 as a possible D gene (5 bases). Trimming removed 0 bases at V and 4 bases at J, with 10 bases between. This CDR3 contains 15 residues. CDR1 is ENHRY and CDR2 is SYGVKD in the germline V gene. The CDR3 DNA sequence: TGTGCCATCAGTGAGTCGCAGGGCGGATACAATGAGCAGTTCTTC. Translating it yields CAISESQGGYNEQFF.

This clone showed up just a few times. The chain uses TRBV19 and TRBJ1-1; unclear D gene. The CDR3 is made up of 12 amino acids. Trimming shortened V by 5 bases and J by 1 base, and 5 bases separated the two germline ends. Looked up from germline, CDR1 is LNHDA and CDR2 is SQIVND (reference sequence). DNA for the CDR3: TGTGCCAGTAGTTCTACGAACACTGAAGCTTTCTTT. Translation: CASSSTNTEAFF.

This clone was observed a few times. The chain carries TRBV29-1 and TRBJ2-7; weak D call: TRBD1 (6 bases). The germline V and J ends were trimmed by 6 bases and 3 bases, with 9 bases remaining between them. This CDR3 is built from 11 residues. The germline V gene encodes CDR1 SQVTM and CDR2 ANQGSEA. The CDR3 here is CSVHRDYEQYF. Here the CDR3 DNA reads TGCAGCGTGCACAGGGACTACGAGCAGTACTTC.

This clone showed up just a few times. The J gene is TRBJ2-4, the V gene TRBV5-4, with no clear D. The germline gives CDR1 SGHNT, CDR2 YYREEE (reference sequence). The V gene lost 1 base and the J gene lost 6 bases, with 14 bases spanning the gap. The CDR3 totals 15 residues. The CDR3 DNA reads TGTGCCAGCAGCTTGTCTGGCGACGGGTTAAACATTCAGTACTTC. The encoded protein is CASSLSGDGLNIQYF.

The chain is built from TRBV7-2 and TRBJ2-7; no definite D call. Trimming pared 1 base from V and 6 bases from J, leaving 10 bases between. CDR1 is SGHTA, CDR2 FQGNSA, per germline. This CDR3 spans 13 amino acids. The CDR3 nucleotides are TGTGCCAGCAGCTTAGGTTTCGGGCTCGAGCAGTACTTC. Protein sequence: CASSLGFGLEQYF.

This clone was seen only a few times. CDR3 nucleotides: TGTGCCAGCAGCTTAGCTCCCACAGATACGCAGTATTTT. Residues: CASSLAPTDTQYF. V gene TRBV2 combines with J gene TRBJ2-3; no definite D call. Germline CDR1 and CDR2: SNHLY and FYNNEI. The CDR3 runs to 13 residues. V was shortened by 6 bases and J by 2 bases, with 9 bases between the two germline ends.

This clone was observed a few times. The chain uses TRBV2 and TRBJ1-5; D unclear. Germline V gives CDR1 SNHLY, CDR2 FYNNEI. V was trimmed by 4 bases and J by 2 bases, leaving 12 bases between them. This CDR3 has 15 residues. The CDR3 protein is CASSARTSGNQPQHF. The CDR3 DNA sequence: TGTGCCAGCAGTGCACGCACCTCGGGCAATCAGCCCCAGCATTTT.

CDR3: CASWGFGPTGDEKLFF. The CDR3 nucleotides are TGTGCCAGCTGGGGATTCGGTCCCACAGGGGATGAAAAACTGTTTTTT. V is TRBV28 and J is TRBJ1-4; 7 bases are shared with TRBD1. Germline trimming cut 8 bases from V and 6 bases from J; bases unmatched to any gene: 15. Germline values: CDR1 MDHEN, CDR2 SYDVKM. This CDR3 is built from 16 residues.

A few counts support this clone. V usage is TRBV7-8 and J usage is TRBJ2-7; possibly TRBD2 for D (7 bases). Germline CDR1 and CDR2: SGHVS and FQNEAQ. The CDR3 has 13 residues. The germline V and J ends were trimmed by 4 bases and 6 bases, with 13 bases remaining between them. CDR3 bases: TGTGCCAGCAGCTCCTACGGGGGGCGCGAGCAGTACTTC. Translating gives CASSSYGGREQYF.

The gene calls are TRBV19 and TRBJ2-7; 14 positions match TRBD2. Germline trimming cut 5 bases from V and 2 bases from J; bases unmatched to any gene: 8. The CDR3 extends over 17 amino acids. Germline V gives CDR1 LNHDA, CDR2 SQIVND (reference sequence). The CDR3 is CASSARGTSGGPYEQYF. The CDR3, as DNA: TGTGCCAGTAGTGCAAGAGGGACTAGCGGGGGCCCCTACGAGCAGTACTTC.

The J gene is TRBJ2-3, the V gene TRBV5-1; D possibly matches TRBD1 or TRBD2 (5 bases each). Germline CDR1 is SGHRS and CDR2 is YFSETQ. This CDR3 is 15 amino acids long. The V end lost 4 bases, the J end lost 0 bases, and 12 bases lay between the germline ends. As DNA, the CDR3 is TGCGCCAGCAGCAAAGGGACCTCGAGCACAGATACGCAGTATTTT. It yields the protein CASSKGTSSTDTQYF.

This chain's CDR3 is CASSYFPSGGAWEQYF. As DNA, the CDR3 is TGTGCCAGCAGTTACTTCCCTAGCGGGGGGGCGTGGGAGCAGTACTTC. The chain links TRBV6-5 to TRBJ2-5, with 12 bases aligning to TRBD2. The CDR3 has 16 residues. Unmatched junction bases numbered 11, after V lost 1 base and J lost 11 bases. Germline V lookup: CDR1 MNHEY, CDR2 SVGAGI.

Judged by abundance, this clone is medium-sized. The chain recombines TRBV6-5 with TRBJ2-7; perhaps TRBD2 as D (6 bases). Trimming pared 5 bases from V and 6 bases from J, leaving 17 bases between. This CDR3 comprises 14 residues. Germline lookup yields CDR1 MNHEY and CDR2 SVGAGI. CDR3 in DNA: TGTGCCAGCAGTCGGGACTCCCCCCCACTCGAGCAGTACTTC. As protein: CASSRDSPPLEQYF.

A single count supports this clone. The CDR3 bases are TGTGCCAGCAGTTTCATGGGAGGGAATGAAAAACTGTTTTTT. Its translation: CASSFMGGNEKLFF. V usage is TRBV27 and J usage is TRBJ1-4, with D hard to call. Looked up from germline, CDR1 is MNHEY and CDR2 is SMNVEV (reference sequence). This CDR3 spans 14 amino acids. V lost 3 bases to trimming and J lost 5 bases, with 10 bases between them.

The chain combines TRBV29-1 with TRBJ2-7; 9 bases align to TRBD2. CDR1 is SQVTM and CDR2 is ANQGSEA in the germline V gene. This CDR3 has 16 amino acids. With 0 bases clipped from V and 2 bases from J, the junction kept 8 bases outside the gene matches. In DNA form, the CDR3 reads TGCAGCGTTGAAGATCCGGGCGGGGGGGCCCCCTACGAGCAGTACTTC. It codes for CSVEDPGGGAPYEQYF.

The J gene is TRBJ1-5, the V gene TRBV19; TRBD1 aligns across 7 bases. Germline V gene sequence: CDR1 LNHDA, CDR2 SQIVND (reference sequence). The CDR3 is 16 amino acids. V was clipped by 7 bases and J by 0 bases; unmatched bases: 9. CDR3 protein: CASKEQGPSSNQPQHF. As DNA, the CDR3 is TGTGCCAGTAAGGAACAGGGGCCATCTAGCAATCAGCCCCAGCATTTT.

A single count supports this clone. This chain connects TRBV19 to TRBJ1-2, with TRBD1 as a possible D gene (5 bases). The germline V gene has CDR1 LNHDA and CDR2 SQIVND (reference sequence). CDR3 length: 16 amino acids. V shed 8 bases and J shed 3 bases, with 22 bases lying between them. DNA of the CDR3: TGTGCCAGTTTTTCTTCAAGGTGGGGGGATCACTATGGCTACACCTTC. Translation gives CASFSSRWGDHYGYTF.